Presented here are 14 T cell receptor beta chains from one specimen sequenced in a study of T cell clonotyping in hematopoietic cell transplantation. TCRdb keeps only in-frame clones here, not all; method: immunoSEQ multiplex PCR. The table includes more than 55,000 clones, 85% to 95% detected once. Specimen: peripheral blood mononuclear cells. All receptors derive from a man between 50 and 59 years old in good health. Some clones in this sample may be carry-over from other donors' samples.

The chain joins TRBV10-3 to TRBJ2-1; D not resolved. This CDR3 has 14 residues. The germline gives CDR1 ENHRY, CDR2 SYGVKD. V lost 3 bases and J 0 bases, leaving 6 bases between the germline ends. For the CDR3, the DNA is TGTGCCATCAGTGAAGAGAGCTCCTACAATGAGCAGTTCTTC. Translated, it gives CAISEESSYNEQFF.

This chain connects TRBV7-8 to TRBJ2-5; D is unclear. CDR1 and CDR2 from the germline V gene are SGHVS and FQNEAQ. The CDR3 consists of 13 residues. V gave up 3 bases and J gave up 3 bases, with 8 bases separating them. DNA for the CDR3: TGTGCCAGCAGCTTTAGCAAGAAAGAGACCCAGTACTTC. Encoded protein: CASSFSKKETQYF.

In DNA, the CDR3 is TGTGCCAGTAGTTGGACTAGCGGGGGTACAGATACGCAGTATTTT. Protein product: CASSWTSGGTDTQYF. This chain links TRBV19 with TRBJ2-3, with TRBD2 identical over 13 bases. Germline CDR1 is LNHDA and CDR2 is SQIVND (reference sequence). V trimming: 5 bases; J trimming: 3 bases; junction bases outside the gene matches: 2. CDR3 length: 15 residues.

In regard to this clone: The identical CDR3 is also encoded by other nucleotide sequences in the sample. This chain connects TRBV9 to TRBJ2-7, with a tentative D call TRBD2 (5 bases). This CDR3 is 14 amino acids long. V was clipped by 1 base and J by 0 bases, with 8 bases between them. Germline-derived CDR1 and CDR2 are SGDLS and YYNGEE. As DNA, the CDR3 is TGTGCCAGCAGCGTAACTGGGAGCTCCTACGAGCAGTACTTC. It translates to CASSVTGSSYEQYF.

The chain carries TRBV27 and TRBJ2-1; no clear D. Trimming pared 2 bases from V and 6 bases from J, leaving 8 bases between. The CDR3 totals 13 residues. In germline, CDR1 is MNHEY, CDR2 SMNVEV (reference sequence). The CDR3 sequence is CASSLAPGNEQFF. In nucleotides, the CDR3 is TGTGCCAGCAGTTTAGCACCGGGCAATGAGCAGTTCTTC.

The chain links TRBV11-2 to TRBJ2-1; 7 bases fit TRBD1. From germline, CDR1 is SGHAT and CDR2 FQNNGV. J gave up 5 bases and V 5 bases, and 6 bases lay outside the gene matches. The CDR3 extends over 14 amino acids. The CDR3 DNA follows: TGTGCCAGCAGCCCCTCAACAGGGGACAATGAGCAGTTCTTC. Encoded protein: CASSPSTGDNEQFF.

As DNA, the CDR3 is TGTGCCAGCAGGTCCCAGCACAGGGGATGGACTGAAGCTTTCTTT. Amino acids: CASRSQHRGWTEAFF. This rearrangement joins TRBV28 to TRBJ1-1, with 7 nucleotides matching TRBD1. From germline, CDR1 is MDHEN and CDR2 SYDVKM. J lost 5 bases, V lost 6 bases, and 12 bases had no gene match. The CDR3 contains 15 residues.

The chain recombines TRBV28 with TRBJ2-2; D is perhaps TRBD1 or TRBD2 (5 bases each). V lost 1 base and J lost 3, with 9 bases in between. This CDR3 is built from 15 residues. CDR1 is MDHEN and CDR2 is SYDVKM in the germline V gene. CDR3 loop: CASSLSSRDTGELFF. CDR3 coding DNA: TGTGCCAGCAGTTTATCTAGCAGGGACACCGGGGAGCTGTTTTTT.

The V call is TRBV29-1, the J call TRBJ1-2; D is uncertain. CDR3 length: 12 residues. V lost 5 bases, J lost 4 bases, and 11 bases lay in between. Germline V CDR1 and CDR2: SQVTM, ANQGSEA. In nucleotides, the CDR3 is TGCAGCGTTCCGGATCCATTCTATGGCTACACCTTC. It yields the protein CSVPDPFYGYTF.

The chain couples TRBV4-2 to TRBJ1-2, with a weak D call TRBD1 (6 bases). The CDR3 consists of 15 residues. With 4 bases removed from V and 2 bases from J, the gap between germline ends came to 14 bases. Germline assignment: CDR1 LGHNA and CDR2 YNFKEQ. The CDR3 DNA reads TGTGCCAGCAGCCGGGTTCGACAGGCCAACTATGGCTACACCTTC. This encodes CASSRVRQANYGYTF.

This CDR3 reads CASQYRATNTEAFF. CDR3 nucleotide sequence: TGTGCCAGCCAGTATCGGGCCACGAACACTGAAGCTTTCTTT. This rearrangement joins TRBV19 to TRBJ1-1; D unclear. Trimming pared 9 bases from V and 1 base from J, leaving 15 bases between. The CDR3 sequence is 14 residues long. The germline V gene encodes CDR1 LNHDA and CDR2 SQIVND (reference sequence).

A single count supports this clone. The rearrangement joins TRBV28 to TRBJ1-1; 7 bases are shared with TRBD1. V lost 7 bases to trimming and J lost 10 bases; unmatched junction nucleotides: 12. Per germline, CDR1 MDHEN and CDR2 SYDVKM. The length of the CDR3 is 13 residues. DNA of the CDR3: TGTGCCAGCACCTTGGAGGGGGCGCTGGGAGCTTTCTTT. Translation gives CASTLEGALGAFF.

This clone was recorded only once. The chain joins TRBV7-6 to TRBJ2-1; weak D call: TRBD2 (5 bases). The CDR3 spans 15 residues. CDR1 SGHVS and CDR2 FNYEAQ come from the germline V gene. Trimming took off 5 bases at V and 3 bases at J, with 14 bases between the two ends. CDR3 region: CASSNRRAVYNEQFF. The CDR3 DNA reads TGTGCCAGCAGCAACCGGCGAGCGGTCTACAATGAGCAGTTCTTC.

The V gene is TRBV19, the J gene TRBJ1-1, with D unclear. CDR3 size: 14 residues. Trimming took off 7 bases at V and 1 base at J, with 13 bases between the two ends. CDR1 is LNHDA, CDR2 SQIVND, per germline (reference sequence). The CDR3 sequence is CASTHRTANTEAFF. CDR3 sequence (DNA): TGTGCCAGTACCCATCGGACGGCGAACACTGAAGCTTTCTTT.